This T cell receptor (beta chain) was identified during a study of T cell responses to AZD1222 COVID-19 vaccine (dated by TCRdb to 2020 to 2023). About the investigation overall: TCR sequencing covered 233 trial participants: 200 to 220 given two doses of AZD1222 and 26 given two doses of MenACWY control vaccine. Trial participants were enrolled into age subgroups of 18-55, 56-69 and 70-plus years, which contained 148, 28 and 57 TCR-sequenced participants, respectively.

Overall study outcomes, separate from this receptor: After two AZD1222 doses, spike-specific TCR breadth and depth were significantly higher than at day 0 and than in MenACWY recipients. Conclusions about previously exposed vaccinees are limited, since just 5 or 6 AZD1222 recipients were seropositive for SARS-CoV-2 at baseline. The whole spike protein was spanned by vaccine-associated CD4 TCRs, and dominant responses were seen in regions 160-218 and 743-854. The 56-69-year group was small, and its depth increase did not reach significance, likely because of low power. Participants were mostly white British, with more females than males. The authors suggested clonal diversity may have been underestimated. Reportedly, almost half of the unique spike-specific TCRs recognized epitopes lying outside the regions that are mutated in the B.1.351 and B.1.1.7 variants. No day 14 peak-response samples were available, so repertoires were characterized only after the peak T cell response.

Details on this clone: The antigen it recognizes is unknown. One base away there is no much larger clone; base qualities are not given.

The germline V end is reduced by 7 bases and the J end by 7 bases; junction bases left unmatched: 13. The CDR3 holds 15 amino acids from the cysteine to the phenylalanine. The read is trimmed to its CDR3 DNA, 45 bases read in frame from base 1. Sequences SNHLY (CDR1) and FYNNEI (CDR2) are obtained from the germline V gene. Explained via the paper, the time point label denotes: baseline before first vaccination. The treatment or condition label, as the study defines it: meningococcal conjugate vaccine given as trial control. Vaccinee samples came from UK trials COV001 and COV002, including a single-blind randomized controlled phase 2/3 trial of AZD1222 (ChAdOx1 nCoV-19) in healthy adults. Trial participant PBMC samples were collected at day 0 and day 28 after the second dose for TCRbeta chain sequencing. The CDR3 regions of human TCRbeta chains were subjected to immunosequencing. The original pipeline was this. TCRs in the repertoires were matched against a reference library of SARS-CoV-2-specific TCRs that had been generated with the MIRA antigen-specificity platform. Breadth was defined as the fraction of unique TCRs that were SARS-CoV-2-associated. Depth was defined as the fraction of total T cells that were SARS-CoV-2-associated. Using the MIRA data, each spike-specific TCR was assigned both to the spike region to which the TCR was reactive and to a CD4 or CD8 class. Log10-transformed breadth and depth values were compared by one-way ANOVA with Sidak's multiple comparisons tests. TCRdb limited this immuneACCESS table to in-frame rearrangements with V and J called. A share of clones is missing; checked studies link under half to unresolved V genes, and the rest is unexplained. That table gives V, J and clone size, and the DNA gave D and trimming. In all, the sample holds approximately 190,000 clones, and 85% to 90% of those were seen once. Less than 3% of the sample goes to the ten largest clones.

This material consisted of peripheral blood, taken on day 0 of MenACWY control vaccination. The receptor was derived from an adult in good health. This chain is built from TRBV2 and TRBJ2-7; 10 central nucleotides agree with TRBD2. The DNA reads as follows: TGTGCCAGCACCCAGAACCCTAGCGGGGGACTGGAGCAGTACTTC. This translates into CASTQNPSGGLEQYF.